Each of the 6 T cell receptor beta chains below was sequenced from the same sample in a study of regulatory T cells in long-lasting Graves disease. Both iRepertoire HTBI primers and Arm-PCR of CDR3 regions were used to build the TCR beta libraries. TCRdb re-called the multiplex PCR reads through MiXCR, storing one row per CDR3 protein. This table has about half a million distinct CDR3 sequences, 12% appearing once. Stated time point: newly diagnosed GD, antithyroid drugs for less than 3 months. Generation of the TCR library employed RNA extracted from PBMCs. These data also featured in a second study, about T cells in Graves' hyperthyroidism and ophthalmopathy.

The source was peripheral blood mononuclear cells (PBMCs), collected at new diagnosis, from a patient treated with antithyroid drugs. The receptor source for this set is a woman between 25 and 40 years old with Graves disease.

CDR3: CSASDSAGVGNTIYF. The CDR3, as DNA: TGCAGTGCTAGTGATTCGGCAGGGGTGGGAAACACCATATATTTT. The chain recombines TRBV20-1 with TRBJ1-3; weak D call: TRBD1 (6 bases). The CDR3 runs 15 residues. V lost 3 bases and J lost 4, with 16 bases in between. Germline lookup yields CDR1 DFQATT and CDR2 SNEGSKA (reference sequence).

This clonotype was seen a few times. V usage is TRBV28 and J usage is TRBJ1-2, with 8 bases fitting TRBD1. CDR1 is MDHEN, CDR2 SYDVKM, per germline. The CDR3 is 14 amino acids. J was trimmed by 2 bases and V by 6 bases; bases with no gene match: 5. In DNA, the CDR3 is TGTGCCAGCAGCGCGGACAGGGTGAACTATGGCTACACCTTC. Translation gives CASSADRVNYGYTF.

This rearrangement joins TRBV4-1 to TRBJ2-7; D gene unclear. Germline V CDR1 and CDR2: MGHRA, YSYEKL. Trimming stripped 0 bases from V and 7 bases from J, with 16 bases between. The CDR3 has 15 amino acids. As DNA, the CDR3 is TGCGCCAGCAGCCAAGATGTAGGGCCTTTTTTTGAGCAGTACTTC. This sequence encodes CASSQDVGPFFEQYF.

Many counts were recorded for this clonotype. This chain connects TRBV2 to TRBJ2-1; 10 bases fit TRBD1. The J segment lost 15 bases and the V segment lost 6 bases, leaving 5 bases of the junction unmatched. This CDR3 spans 11 amino acids. Per germline, CDR1 SNHLY and CDR2 FYNNEI. CDR3 region: CASSLRDRGFF. The CDR3 DNA reads TGTGCCAGCAGCCTCCGGGACAGGGGGTTCTTC.

Ten or more counts support this clonotype. The chain uses TRBV6-1 and TRBJ2-3; D might be TRBD1 (6 bases). V lost 0 bases, J lost 4 bases, and 11 bases lay in between. The germline CDR1 and CDR2 sequences are MNHNS and SASEGT. The CDR3 sequence is 15 residues long. For the CDR3, the DNA is TGTGCCAGCAGTGAAGCGTTACAGGGCTCAGATACGCAGTATTTT. This codes for CASSEALQGSDTQYF.

The V gene is TRBV12-3 or TRBV12-4, the J gene TRBJ2-5; unclear D gene. The ends were cut back, 5 bases at V and 2 bases at J, with 15 bases in the middle. The CDR3 runs to 15 residues. This CDR3 is CASSPVELQQETQYF. CDR3 sequence (DNA): TGTGCCAGCAGTCCCGTCGAACTCCAACAAGAGACCCAGTACTTC.